This is a list of T cell receptor beta chains from one sample in a study of monozygotic twins with cystic fibrosis. The assay was immunoSEQ multiplex PCR, and TCRdb's table has in-frame clones only and misses some. The sample gives some 22,000 clones, approximately 98% of which show up once; 0.12% to 0.15% is in the top ten. The sample taken for sequencing was blood. Receptors originate from a girl aged 5 to 17 with cystic fibrosis. Each CDR3 is given with its conserved first and last residue. Each record gives: J gene, clone size, D gene, V gene, CDR3 protein, CDR3 DNA. The D gene is left open where the match is weak. Part of the rows lack a size; the others show once, few, many or a class for expanded clones.

>TRBJ2-7|NA|TRBD2|TRBV14
CASSQGSGSVYEQYF
TGTGCCAGCAGCCAAGGTAGCGGGAGTGTCTACGAGCAGTACTTC
>TRBJ2-5|NA|NA|TRBV28
CASSPYTGRQETQYF
TGTGCCAGCAGTCCTTACACAGGGCGGCAAGAGACCCAGTACTTC
>TRBJ1-1|NA|TRBD1|TRBV20-1
CSASYRGGPFF
TGCAGTGCTAGCTACAGGGGAGGTCCTTTCTTT
>TRBJ1-2|NA|NA|TRBV4-3
CASSQEVGRPYGYTF
TGCGCCAGCAGCCAAGAAGTAGGCCGGCCCTATGGCTACACCTTC
>TRBJ1-1|NA|NA|TRBV29-1
CSVEGRVGNTEAFF
TGCAGCGTTGAAGGGAGGGTGGGAAACACTGAAGCTTTCTTT
>TRBJ2-1|NA|TRBD2|TRBV5-6
CASSFGLAGWRNEQFF
TGTGCCAGCAGCTTCGGACTAGCGGGATGGCGGAATGAGCAGTTCTTC
>TRBJ2-5|NA|NA|TRBV5-1
CASSLGWTQETQYF
TGCGCCAGCAGCTTGGGGTGGACCCAAGAGACCCAGTACTTC
>TRBJ2-5|NA|NA|TRBV9
CASSVVGGGPLSETQYF
TGTGCCAGCAGCGTAGTAGGGGGAGGGCCATTATCGGAGACCCAGTACTTC
>TRBJ2-3|NA|NA|TRBV28
CASSLSPGGTDTQYF
TGTGCCAGCAGTTTATCCCCAGGAGGGACAGATACGCAGTATTTT
>TRBJ1-2|NA|NA|TRBV10-3
CAISQEGQSYGYTF
TGTGCCATCAGTCAAGAGGGCCAGAGCTATGGCTACACCTTC
>TRBJ2-7|NA|TRBD1|TRBV4-1
CASSHSGTGTGEQYF
TGCGCCAGCAGCCACAGCGGGACAGGGACCGGCGAGCAGTACTTC
>TRBJ2-5|NA|TRBD2|TRBV4-2
CASSQALAGVHQETQYF
TGTGCCAGCAGCCAAGCGCTAGCGGGAGTGCACCAAGAGACCCAGTACTTC
>TRBJ1-2|NA|NA|TRBV27
CASAAFGTPRYGYTF
TGTGCCAGCGCCGCCTTTGGGACTCCCCGGTACGGCTACACCTTC
>TRBJ1-2|NA|TRBD1|TRBV12-5
CASGGGTGADYGYTF
TGTGCTAGTGGTGGCGGGACAGGGGCTGACTATGGCTACACCTTC
>TRBJ2-2|NA|NA|TRBV9
CASSVAHSNTGELFF
TGTGCCAGCAGCGTAGCACATTCGAACACCGGGGAGCTGTTTTTT
>TRBJ2-1|once|TRBD2|TRBV9
CASSGLAGGDEQFF
TGTGCCAGCAGCGGACTAGCGGGAGGCGATGAGCAGTTCTTC
>TRBJ1-2|NA|NA|TRBV28
CASSLTGAFYGYTF
TGTGCCAGCAGTTTAACAGGCGCCTTCTATGGCTACACCTTC
>TRBJ1-1|NA|NA|TRBV7-6
CASSPGGTEAFF
TGTGCCAGCAGCCCGGGGGGCACTGAAGCTTTCTTT
>TRBJ1-2|once|TRBD1|TRBV6-5
CASSYNQGGGYTF
TGTGCCAGCAGTTACAACCAGGGGGGCGGCTACACCTTC
>TRBJ2-1|NA|TRBD2|TRBV18
CASSGREKSEQFF
TGTGCCAGCTCAGGGCGGGAGAAGTCAGAGCAGTTCTTC
>TRBJ2-1|NA|TRBD1|TRBV5-4
CASSPWTGDNEQFF
TGTGCCAGCAGCCCGTGGACAGGGGATAATGAGCAGTTCTTC
>TRBJ2-3|NA|NA|TRBV29-1
CSVGRSGVGTDTQYF
TGCAGCGTTGGCCGCTCGGGAGTTGGCACAGATACGCAGTATTTT
>TRBJ1-3|NA|NA|TRBV27
CASSEGWGNTIYF
TGTGCCAGCAGCGAAGGGTGGGGAAACACCATATATTTT
>TRBJ2-6|NA|TRBD1|TRBV5-6
CASSRDRGRSGANVLTF
TGTGCCAGCAGCAGGGACAGGGGCCGCTCTGGGGCCAACGTCCTGACTTTC
>TRBJ1-2|NA|NA|TRBV30
CAWSGAGTPIGPGYTF
TGTGCCTGGAGTGGAGCCGGGACCCCGATTGGCCCCGGCTACACCTTC
>TRBJ1-1|NA|TRBD1|TRBV7-9
CASSLLGGTVKFNTEALF
TGTGCCAGCAGCTTATTGGGAGGGACAGTAAAATTTAACACTGAAGCTCTCTTT
>TRBJ2-5|once|NA|TRBV15
CATSREARSQETQYF
TGTGCCACCAGCAGAGAGGCCAGGAGCCAAGAGACCCAGTACTTC
>TRBJ1-5|NA|NA|TRBV2
CATGGGYNQPQHF
TGTGCCACGGGTGGCGGTTACAATCAGCCCCAGCATTTT
>TRBJ2-1|NA|NA|TRBV7-9
CASSFIFGRGRIRQFF
TGTGCCAGCAGCTTTATTTTCGGGAGGGGGCGGATTAGGCAGTTCTTC
>TRBJ2-1|NA|TRBD1|TRBV29-1
CSVLSGQGFDEQFF
TGCAGCGTCCTTTCGGGACAGGGTTTCGATGAGCAGTTCTTC
>TRBJ1-1|NA|NA|TRBV5-1
CASSLGETPNTEAFF
TGCGCCAGCAGCTTGGGAGAGACGCCGAACACTGAAGCTTTCTTT
>TRBJ2-5|NA|NA|TRBV7-7
CASSLTSGSPETQYF
TGTGCCAGCAGCTTAACTTCGGGCAGTCCAGAGACCCAGTACTTC
>TRBJ2-2|once|NA|TRBV7-2
CASGDFTGELFF
TGTGCCAGCGGGGACTTCACCGGGGAGCTGTTTTTT
>TRBJ2-3|NA|NA|TRBV5-4
CASSLRGAQYF
TGTGCCAGCAGCTTACGGGGCGCGCAGTATTTT
>TRBJ1-2|NA|NA|TRBV18
CASSPHPGVWDYGYTF
TGTGCCAGCTCACCGCATCCAGGGGTTTGGGACTATGGCTACACCTTC
>TRBJ2-7|NA|TRBD2|TRBV7-8
CASSIGGGLAFPYEQYF
TGTGCCAGCAGCATCGGGGGGGGGCTAGCGTTCCCCTACGAGCAGTACTTC
>TRBJ2-2|NA|NA|TRBV7-8
CASSLEWGLANTGELFF
TGTGCCAGCAGCTTAGAGTGGGGTCTGGCAAACACCGGGGAGCTGTTTTTT
>TRBJ1-2|NA|NA|TRBV7-9
CASSLTQSDGYTF
TGTGCCAGCAGCTTAACACAGTCGGATGGCTACACCTTC
>TRBJ2-3|NA|NA|TRBV10-2
CASSSPGKNTDTQYF
TGCGCCAGCAGTTCTCCGGGAAAAAACACAGATACGCAGTATTTT